A selection of T cell receptor beta chains follows, all from one sample in a study of blood T cell repertoires in COVID-19. Assay: immunoSEQ multiplex PCR; the TCRdb copy retains only in-frame clones and omits some. The data contain under 65,000 clones, more than 85% of them singletons. The sample comprised peripheral blood. These receptors came from an elderly man in a cohort sampled during active COVID-19. Each CDR3 is given with its conserved first and last residue. The D gene is left open where the match is weak. Only some rows state a clone size, as once, few, many or a class for expanded clones.

cdr3_nt | cdr3_aa | j_call | v_call | d_call | clone_size
TGTGCCAGTAGTCGCGGGAGCTCCTACAATGAGCAGTTCTTC | CASSRGSSYNEQFF | TRBJ2-1 | TRBV19 | TRBD2 | .
TGTGCCAGCAGCCGCGGACAGGGAGTAGGATCACCCCTCCACTTT | CASSRGQGVGSPLHF | TRBJ1-6 | TRBV11-2 | TRBD1 | .
TGCGCCAGCAGCTTGGGTGGGCAGGGAACGAACTATGGCTACACCTTC | CASSLGGQGTNYGYTF | TRBJ1-2 | TRBV5-1 | . | once
TGTGCCTGGAGGGGACAGGGGGATAATTCACCCCTCCACTTT | CAWRGQGDNSPLHF | TRBJ1-6 | TRBV30 | TRBD1 | .
TGTGCCAGCAGCTCGAGCGAGACCCAGTACTTC | CASSSSETQYF | TRBJ2-5 | TRBV7-9 | . | .
TGTGCCAGCAGCCCCCCGGAGTCCTATGGCTACACCTTC | CASSPPESYGYTF | TRBJ1-2 | TRBV5-4 | . | .
TGTGCCAGCAGTTCGGCAGGGGCGAACTCCTACGAGCAGTACTTC | CASSSAGANSYEQYF | TRBJ2-7 | TRBV27 | . | .
TGTGCCAGCAGTGACATGGGGGGTCGACAGCCCCAGCATTTT | CASSDMGGRQPQHF | TRBJ1-5 | TRBV2 | . | .
TGTGCCAGCAGCCAAGGGGGGAGCGGGGGCACCGGGGAGCTGTTTTTT | CASSQGGSGGTGELFF | TRBJ2-2 | TRBV3-1/TRBV3-2 | TRBD2 | .
TGCAGCGTTGGAGTTACAGGGGGCAATCAGCCCCAGCATTTT | CSVGVTGGNQPQHF | TRBJ1-5 | TRBV29-1 | TRBD1 | .